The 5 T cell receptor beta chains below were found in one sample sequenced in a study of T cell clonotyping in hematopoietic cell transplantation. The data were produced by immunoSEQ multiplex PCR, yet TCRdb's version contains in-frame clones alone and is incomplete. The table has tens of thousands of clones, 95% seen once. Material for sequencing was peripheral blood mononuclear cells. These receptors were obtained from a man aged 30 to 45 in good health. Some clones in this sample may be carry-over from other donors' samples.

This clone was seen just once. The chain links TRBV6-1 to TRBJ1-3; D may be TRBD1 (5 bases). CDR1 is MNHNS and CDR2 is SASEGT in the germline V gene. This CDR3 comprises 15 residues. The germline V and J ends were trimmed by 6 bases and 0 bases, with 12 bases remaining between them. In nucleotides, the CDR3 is TGTGCCAGCAGAACCCAAGACAGCTCTGGAAACACCATATATTTT. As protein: CASRTQDSSGNTIYF.

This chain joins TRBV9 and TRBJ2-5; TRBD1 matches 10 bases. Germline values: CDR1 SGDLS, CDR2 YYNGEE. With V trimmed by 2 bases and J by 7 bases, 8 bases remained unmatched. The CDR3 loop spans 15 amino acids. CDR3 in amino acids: CASSVSGTGEGTQYF. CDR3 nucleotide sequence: TGTGCCAGCAGCGTCTCCGGGACAGGGGAAGGGACCCAGTACTTC.

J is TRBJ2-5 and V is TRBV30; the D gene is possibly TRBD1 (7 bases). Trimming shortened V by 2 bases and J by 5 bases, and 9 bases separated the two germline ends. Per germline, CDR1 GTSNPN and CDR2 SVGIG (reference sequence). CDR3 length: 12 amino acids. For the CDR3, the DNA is TGTGCCTGGAGTCCAGGGGGGGAGACCCAGTACTTC. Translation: CAWSPGGETQYF.

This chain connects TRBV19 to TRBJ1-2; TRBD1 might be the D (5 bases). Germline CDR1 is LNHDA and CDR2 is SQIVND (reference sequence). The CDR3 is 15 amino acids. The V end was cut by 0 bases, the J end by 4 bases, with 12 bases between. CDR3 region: CASSIDRQILYGYTF. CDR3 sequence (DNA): TGTGCCAGTAGTATAGATCGACAGATTCTCTATGGCTACACCTTC.

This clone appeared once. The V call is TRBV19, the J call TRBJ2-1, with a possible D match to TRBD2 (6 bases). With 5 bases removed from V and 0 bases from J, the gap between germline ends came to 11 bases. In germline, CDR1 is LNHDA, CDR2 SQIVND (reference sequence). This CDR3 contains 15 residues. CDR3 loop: CASSPLADSYNEQFF. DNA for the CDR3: TGTGCCAGTAGTCCGTTAGCGGACTCCTACAATGAGCAGTTCTTC.